This T cell receptor (beta chain) is drawn from a study of control samples from healthy donors and cancer patients (TCRdb year 2020). Note on this clone: Its antigen remains unidentified. No much larger clone exists at a distance of one base, and base qualities are not known.

Between the V and J ends, shortened by 4 bases and 9 bases respectively, the junction contains 9 bases. From cysteine to phenylalanine, the CDR3 is 11 amino acids long. This entry keeps only the CDR3 DNA: 33 bases, framed from base 1. Looking up the germline V gene (reference sequence) yields CDR1 LNHDA and CDR2 SQIVND. Libraries were made using the immunoSEQ multiplex PCR assay. The clones in this table, taken by TCRdb from immuneACCESS, are in-frame only. Not every clone is retained; where verified, under half of the shortfall comes from an unresolved V gene, and the cause of the rest is unknown. The sample has approximately 120,000 clones on record, around 92% of them singletons. The top ten clones comprise less than 0.65% of the sample.

This TCR was sampled from an elderly man with head and neck cancer. The chain is encoded by TRBV19 joined to TRBJ1-1; TRBD1 might be the D gene, on 5 matching bases. The sequencing sample was made of PBMCs. The CDR3 here reads CASSTGRKAFF. In nucleotides, the sequence is TGTGCCAGTAGTACGGGGCGAAAAGCTTTCTTT.